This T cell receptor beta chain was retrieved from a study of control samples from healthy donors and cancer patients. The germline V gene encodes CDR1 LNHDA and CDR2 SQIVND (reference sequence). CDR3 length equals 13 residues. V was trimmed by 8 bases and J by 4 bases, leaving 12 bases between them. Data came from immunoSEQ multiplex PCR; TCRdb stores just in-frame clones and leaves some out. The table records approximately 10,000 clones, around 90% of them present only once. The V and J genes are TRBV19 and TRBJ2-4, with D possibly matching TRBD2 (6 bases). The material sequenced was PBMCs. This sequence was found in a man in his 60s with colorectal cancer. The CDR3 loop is CASERDLKNIQYF. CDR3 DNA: TGTGCCAGTGAAAGGGACTTGAAAAACATTCAGTACTTC.